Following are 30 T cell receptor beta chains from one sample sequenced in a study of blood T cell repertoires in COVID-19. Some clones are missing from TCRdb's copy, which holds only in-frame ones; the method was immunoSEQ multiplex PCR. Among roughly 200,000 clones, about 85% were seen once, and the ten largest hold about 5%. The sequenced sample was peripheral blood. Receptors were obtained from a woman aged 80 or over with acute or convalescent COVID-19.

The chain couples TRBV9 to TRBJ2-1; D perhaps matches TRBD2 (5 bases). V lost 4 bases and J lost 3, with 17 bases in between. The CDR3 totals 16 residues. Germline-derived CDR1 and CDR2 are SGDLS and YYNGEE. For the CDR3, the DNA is TGTGCCAGCAGCCCACACGAGGGCAGGAACTACAATGAGCAGTTCTTC. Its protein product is CASSPHEGRNYNEQFF.

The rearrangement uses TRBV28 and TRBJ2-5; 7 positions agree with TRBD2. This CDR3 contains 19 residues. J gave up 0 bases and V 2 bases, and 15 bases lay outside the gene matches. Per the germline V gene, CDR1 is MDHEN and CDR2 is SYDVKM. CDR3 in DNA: TGTGCCAGCAGTTTAAACTTTATATGGGAGCGGGGAAACCAAGAGACCCAGTACTTC. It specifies CASSLNFIWERGNQETQYF.

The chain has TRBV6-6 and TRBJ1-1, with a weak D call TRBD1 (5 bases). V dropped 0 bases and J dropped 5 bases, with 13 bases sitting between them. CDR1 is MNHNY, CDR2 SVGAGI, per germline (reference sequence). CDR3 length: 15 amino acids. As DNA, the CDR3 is TGTGCCAGCAGTTACTCGATGGGGGGAAGGACTGAAGCTTTCTTT. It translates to CASSYSMGGRTEAFF.

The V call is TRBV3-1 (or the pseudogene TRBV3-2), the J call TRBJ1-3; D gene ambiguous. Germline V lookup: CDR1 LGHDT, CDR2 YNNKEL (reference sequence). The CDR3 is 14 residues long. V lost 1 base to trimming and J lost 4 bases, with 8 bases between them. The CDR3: CASSQGHKGNTIYF. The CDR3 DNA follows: TGTGCCAGCAGCCAAGGACACAAGGGAAACACCATATATTTT.

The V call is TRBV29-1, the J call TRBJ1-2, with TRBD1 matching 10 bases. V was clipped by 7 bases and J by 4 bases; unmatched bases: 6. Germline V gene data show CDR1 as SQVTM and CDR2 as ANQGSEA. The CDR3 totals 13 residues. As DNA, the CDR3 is TGCAGCGCCTCGACAGGGGGCGGCTATGGCTACACCTTC. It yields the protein CSASTGGGYGYTF. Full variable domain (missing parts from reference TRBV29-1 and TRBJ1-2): SAVISQKPSRDICQRGTSLTIQCQVDSQVTMMFWYRQQPGQSLTLIATANQGSEATYESGFVIDKFPISRPNLTFSTLTVSNMSPEDSSIYLCSASTGGGYGYTFGSGTRLTVV.

CDR3 region: CASRRGRGSQYF. CDR3 coding DNA: TGTGCCAGCCGCAGGGGGCGCGGGTCCCAGTACTTC. The chain links TRBV13 to TRBJ2-7, with 8 bases fitting TRBD1. Germline-derived CDR1 and CDR2 are PRHDT and FYEKMQ (reference sequence). Trimming cost V 8 bases and J 10 bases; bases outside gene matches: 10. This CDR3 is 12 amino acids long.

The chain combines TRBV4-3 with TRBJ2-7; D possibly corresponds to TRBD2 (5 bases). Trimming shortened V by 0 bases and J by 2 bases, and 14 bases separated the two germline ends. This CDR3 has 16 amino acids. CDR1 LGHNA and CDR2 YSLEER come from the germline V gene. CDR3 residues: CASSQEFLRGAYEQYF. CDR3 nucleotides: TGCGCCAGCAGCCAAGAATTTCTTCGGGGTGCCTACGAGCAGTACTTC.

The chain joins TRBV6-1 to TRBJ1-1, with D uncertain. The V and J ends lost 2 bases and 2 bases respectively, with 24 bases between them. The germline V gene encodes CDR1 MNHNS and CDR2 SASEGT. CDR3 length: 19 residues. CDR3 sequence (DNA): TGTGCCAGCAGTGAACCGATGAGACCGGGAGTACCAGCCAACACTGAAGCTTTCTTT. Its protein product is CASSEPMRPGVPANTEAFF.

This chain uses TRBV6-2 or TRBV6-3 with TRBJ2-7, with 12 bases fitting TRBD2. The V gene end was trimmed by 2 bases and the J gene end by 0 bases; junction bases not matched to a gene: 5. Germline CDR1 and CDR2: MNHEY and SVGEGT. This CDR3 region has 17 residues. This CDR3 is CASSYRLAGELSYEQYF. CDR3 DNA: TGTGCCAGCAGTTACCGACTAGCGGGAGAGCTCTCCTACGAGCAGTACTTC.

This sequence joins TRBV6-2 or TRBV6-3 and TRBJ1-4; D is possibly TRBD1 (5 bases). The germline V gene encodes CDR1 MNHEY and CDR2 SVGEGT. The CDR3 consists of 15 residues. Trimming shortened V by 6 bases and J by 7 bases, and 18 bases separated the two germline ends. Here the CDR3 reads CASSDGGKGLEKLFF. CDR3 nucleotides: TGTGCCAGCAGCGACGGGGGAAAGGGCCTTGAAAAACTGTTTTTT.

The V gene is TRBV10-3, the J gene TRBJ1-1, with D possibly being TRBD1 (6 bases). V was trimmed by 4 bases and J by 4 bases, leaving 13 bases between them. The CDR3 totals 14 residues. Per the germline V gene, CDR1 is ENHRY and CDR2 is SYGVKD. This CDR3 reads CAISGQGGSTEAFF. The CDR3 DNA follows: TGTGCCATCAGTGGACAAGGGGGTAGCACTGAAGCTTTCTTT.

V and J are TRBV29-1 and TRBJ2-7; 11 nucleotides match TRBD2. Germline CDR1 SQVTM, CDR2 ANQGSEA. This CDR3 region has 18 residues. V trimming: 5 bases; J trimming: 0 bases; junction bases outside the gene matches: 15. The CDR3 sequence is CSVILAGGGREGSYEQYF. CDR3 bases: TGCAGCGTTATCCTAGCGGGAGGAGGTAGAGAGGGCTCCTACGAGCAGTACTTC.

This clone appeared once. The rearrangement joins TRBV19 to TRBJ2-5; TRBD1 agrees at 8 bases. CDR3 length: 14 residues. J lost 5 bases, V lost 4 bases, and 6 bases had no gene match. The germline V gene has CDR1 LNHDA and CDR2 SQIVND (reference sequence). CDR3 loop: CASSTTQGAETQYF. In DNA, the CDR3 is TGTGCCAGTAGTACCACTCAGGGGGCTGAGACCCAGTACTTC. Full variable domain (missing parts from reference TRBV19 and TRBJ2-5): DGGITQSPKYLFRKEGQNVTLSCEQNLNHDAMYWYRQDPGQGLRLIYYSQIVNDFQKGDIAEGYSVSREKKESFPLTVTSAQKNPTAFYLCASSTTQGAETQYFGPGTRLLVL.

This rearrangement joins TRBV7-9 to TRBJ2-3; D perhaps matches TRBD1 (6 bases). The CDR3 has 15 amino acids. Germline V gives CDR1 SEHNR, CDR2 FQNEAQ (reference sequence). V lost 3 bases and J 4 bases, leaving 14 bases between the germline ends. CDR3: CASSFYRVLADTQYF. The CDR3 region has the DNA TGTGCCAGCAGCTTTTACAGGGTCTTGGCAGATACGCAGTATTTT.

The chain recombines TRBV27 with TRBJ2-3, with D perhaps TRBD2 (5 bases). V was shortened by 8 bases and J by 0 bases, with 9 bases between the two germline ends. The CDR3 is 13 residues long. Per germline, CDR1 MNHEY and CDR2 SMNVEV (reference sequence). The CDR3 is CASRGASTDTQYF. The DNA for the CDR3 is TGTGCCAGCCGGGGAGCTAGCACAGATACGCAGTATTTT.

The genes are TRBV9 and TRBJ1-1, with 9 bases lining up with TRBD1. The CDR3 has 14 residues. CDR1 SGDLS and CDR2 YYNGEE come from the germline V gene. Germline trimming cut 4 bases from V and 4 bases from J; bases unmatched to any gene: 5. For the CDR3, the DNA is TGTGCCAGCAGCAGGACAGGGGAGGGCACTGAAGCTTTCTTT. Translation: CASSRTGEGTEAFF.

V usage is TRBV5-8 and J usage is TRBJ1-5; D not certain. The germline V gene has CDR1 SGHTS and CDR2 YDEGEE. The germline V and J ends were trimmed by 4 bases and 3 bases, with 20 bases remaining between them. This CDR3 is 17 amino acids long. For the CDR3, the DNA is TGTGCCAGCAGCCATTGGTCGGGGTACCCGAACAATCAGCCCCAGCATTTT. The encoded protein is CASSHWSGYPNNQPQHF.

Written as DNA, the CDR3 is TGTGCCAGCAGCTTGGGGCCGGGCGAGCAGTACTTC. This sequence encodes CASSLGPGEQYF. The chain combines TRBV5-4 with TRBJ2-7; D gene unclear. The CDR3 is made up of 12 amino acids. Germline-derived CDR1 and CDR2 are SGHNT and YYREEE (reference sequence). Trimming left V 0 bases short and J 6 bases short, with 7 bases between.

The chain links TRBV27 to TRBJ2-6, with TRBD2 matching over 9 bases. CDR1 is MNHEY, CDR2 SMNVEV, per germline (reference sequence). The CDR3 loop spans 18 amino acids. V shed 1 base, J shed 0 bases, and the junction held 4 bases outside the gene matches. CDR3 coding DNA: TGTGCCAGCAGTTTATTCGCGGGAGGGTTCTCTGGGGCCAACGTCCTGACTTTC. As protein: CASSLFAGGFSGANVLTF.

The CDR3 bases are TGTGCCAGCCAACGCGGACAGGTCCCCTACGAGCAGTACTTC. Amino acids: CASQRGQVPYEQYF. V usage is TRBV28 and J usage is TRBJ2-7; 7 nucleotides line up with TRBD1. This CDR3 is built from 14 residues. Per the germline V gene, CDR1 is MDHEN and CDR2 is SYDVKM. The ends lost 8 bases at V and 2 bases at J; junction bases unmatched: 9.

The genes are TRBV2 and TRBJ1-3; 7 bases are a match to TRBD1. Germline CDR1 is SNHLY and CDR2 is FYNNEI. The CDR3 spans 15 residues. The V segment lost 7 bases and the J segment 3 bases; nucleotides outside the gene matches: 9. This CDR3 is CASTFDRAGGNTIYF. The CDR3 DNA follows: TGTGCCAGCACCTTCGACAGGGCCGGTGGAAACACCATATATTTT.

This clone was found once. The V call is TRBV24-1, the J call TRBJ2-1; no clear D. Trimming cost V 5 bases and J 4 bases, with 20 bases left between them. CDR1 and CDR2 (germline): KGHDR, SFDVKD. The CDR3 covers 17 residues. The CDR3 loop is CATSGRVAGAPYNEQFF. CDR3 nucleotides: TGTGCCACCAGTGGTAGAGTGGCAGGCGCACCATACAATGAGCAGTTCTTC.

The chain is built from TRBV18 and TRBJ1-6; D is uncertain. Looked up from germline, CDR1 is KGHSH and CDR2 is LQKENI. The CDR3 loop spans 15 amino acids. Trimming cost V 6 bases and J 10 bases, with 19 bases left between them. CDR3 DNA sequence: TGTGCCAGCTCGGACCGACTGGGAAGCGGGTCACCCCTCCACTTT. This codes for CASSDRLGSGSPLHF.

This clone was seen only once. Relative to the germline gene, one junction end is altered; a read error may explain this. CDR3 DNA: TGTGCCAGCTCACCACTTGATGGACAGGAAGGGCCGTTC. Amino acids: CASSPLDGQEGPF. The V call is TRBV18, the J call TRBJ1-2; 7 bases agree with TRBD1. The CDR3 has 13 residues. The germline V gene encodes CDR1 KGHSH and CDR2 LQKENI.

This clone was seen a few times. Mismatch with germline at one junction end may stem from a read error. CDR3 nucleotide sequence: TGTGCCAGCAGCCTTTTAGGAGGGGGACAGGACGACTTT. It yields the protein CASSLLGGGQDDF. The chain recombines TRBV3-1 (or the pseudogene TRBV3-2) with TRBJ1-6; 8 bases fit TRBD1. Germline lookup yields CDR1 LGHDT and CDR2 YNNKEL (reference sequence). The CDR3 has 13 residues.

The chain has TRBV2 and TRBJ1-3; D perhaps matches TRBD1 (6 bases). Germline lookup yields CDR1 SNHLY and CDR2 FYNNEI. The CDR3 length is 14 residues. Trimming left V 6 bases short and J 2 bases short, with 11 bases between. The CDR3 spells CASRDRATGNTIYF. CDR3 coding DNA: TGTGCCAGCAGGGACAGAGCTACTGGAAACACCATATATTTT.

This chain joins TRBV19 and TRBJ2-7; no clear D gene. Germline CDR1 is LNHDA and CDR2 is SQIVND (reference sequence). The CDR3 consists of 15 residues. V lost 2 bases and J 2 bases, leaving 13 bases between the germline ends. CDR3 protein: CASSINSLITYEQYF. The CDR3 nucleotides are TGTGCCAGTAGTATAAACAGCCTTATCACCTACGAGCAGTACTTC. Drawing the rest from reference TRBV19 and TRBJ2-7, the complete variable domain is DGGITQSPKYLFRKEGQNVTLSCEQNLNHDAMYWYRQDPGQGLRLIYYSQIVNDFQKGDIAEGYSVSREKKESFPLTVTSAQKNPTAFYLCASSINSLITYEQYFGPGTRLTVT.

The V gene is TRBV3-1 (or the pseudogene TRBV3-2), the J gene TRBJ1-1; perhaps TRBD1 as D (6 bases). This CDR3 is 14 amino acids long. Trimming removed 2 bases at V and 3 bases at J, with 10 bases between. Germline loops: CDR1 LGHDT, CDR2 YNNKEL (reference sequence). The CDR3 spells CASSQTQGDTEAFF. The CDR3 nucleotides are TGTGCCAGCAGCCAAACACAGGGAGACACTGAAGCTTTCTTT.

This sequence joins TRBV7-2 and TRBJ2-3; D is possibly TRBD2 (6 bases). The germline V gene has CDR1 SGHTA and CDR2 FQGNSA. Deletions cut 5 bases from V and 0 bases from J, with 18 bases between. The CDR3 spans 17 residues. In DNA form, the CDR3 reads TGTGCCAGCAGCGTGGACCCCCTAGCGATTAGCACAGATACGCAGTATTTT. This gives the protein CASSVDPLAISTDTQYF.

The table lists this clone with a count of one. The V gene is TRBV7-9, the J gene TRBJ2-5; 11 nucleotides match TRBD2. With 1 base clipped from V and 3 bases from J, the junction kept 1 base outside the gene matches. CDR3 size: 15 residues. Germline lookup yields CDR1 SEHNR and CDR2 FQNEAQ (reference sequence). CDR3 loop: CASSLVTSGEETQYF. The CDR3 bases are TGTGCCAGCAGCTTAGTGACTAGCGGGGAAGAGACCCAGTACTTC.